This TCR beta chain was sequenced in a study of siplizumab effects on memory and regulatory T cells. Findings and limits, study-wide: Siplizumab caused a significant drop in alloreactive sequences traceable to unstimulated CD4+ memory cells.

Profiling relied on immunoSEQ multiplex PCR, and the TCRdb table lists in-frame clones only, not all of them. The sample includes about 82,000 clones, approximately 86% of them seen just once. V was pared by 3 bases and J by 0 bases, with 6 bases of the junction left unmatched. The CDR3 is made up of 16 amino acids. Germline lookup yields CDR1 GTSNPN and CDR2 SVGIG (reference sequence). This clone was detected once. The antigen is undetermined. This chain links TRBV30 with TRBJ2-3, with 10 bases fitting TRBD2. The sequencing sample was made of Tregs sorted from blood. The receptor's source is a human donor in good health. CDR3 loop: CAWRLAGVISTDTQYF. The CDR3, as DNA: TGTGCCTGGAGGCTAGCGGGGGTTATAAGCACAGATACGCAGTATTTT.